The rows below give T cell receptor beta chains drawn from one sample of a study of control samples from healthy donors and cancer patients. Using immunoSEQ multiplex PCR, the repertoire was profiled, and TCRdb retains in-frame clones only, with some absent. The sample holds roughly 150,000 clones, roughly 88% seen once. Sequencing input: blood. The receptors derive from a man aged 18 to 30 in good health. CDR3s include the opening cysteine and the closing phenylalanine or tryptophan. A D gene is named only where the DNA matches it firmly. Some rows have no size entry. The others give once, few or many, or a class for an expanded clone.

abundance | j_gene | v_gene | d_gene | CDR3aa | CDR3nt
NA | TRBJ1-2 | TRBV6-4 | NA | CASENDGNGPGYTF | TGTGCCAGTGAGAACGACGGGAACGGACCTGGCTACACCTTC
NA | TRBJ2-3 | TRBV11-2 | NA | CASSPLGAGTDTQYF | TGTGCCAGCAGCCCTCTAGGGGCTGGAACAGATACGCAGTATTTT
NA | TRBJ1-2 | TRBV12-3/TRBV12-4 | NA | CASSLGGVGSYTF | TGTGCCAGCAGTTTGGGAGGGGTAGGGAGTTACACCTTC
many | TRBJ1-2 | TRBV2 | NA | CASSRDDLPNYGYTF | TGTGCCAGCAGTCGGGACGACCTTCCCAACTATGGCTACACCTTC
NA | TRBJ2-1 | TRBV19 | NA | CASSIILGDEQFF | TGTGCCAGTAGTATCATCTTAGGCGATGAGCAGTTCTTC
few | TRBJ1-1 | TRBV5-5 | NA | CASSLGAGTEAFF | TGTGCCAGCAGCTTGGGTGCTGGCACTGAAGCTTTCTTT
NA | TRBJ1-3 | TRBV9 | TRBD1 | CASSTPGQGQFWGNTIYF | TGTGCCAGCAGCACCCCGGGACAGGGTCAATTCTGGGGAAACACCATATATTTT
NA | TRBJ2-6 | TRBV6-2/TRBV6-3 | NA | CASSKPPDGAGANVLTF | TGTGCCAGCAGTAAACCACCAGACGGGGCCGGGGCCAACGTCCTGACTTTC
NA | TRBJ1-2 | TRBV19 | NA | CASTMGPQMLGYTF | TGTGCCAGTACCATGGGACCCCAGATGTTGGGCTACACCTTC
NA | TRBJ1-2 | TRBV14 | NA | CASSQDLGWGYTF | TGTGCCAGCAGCCAAGATCTAGGTTGGGGCTACACCTTC
NA | TRBJ2-5 | TRBV15 | NA | CATSRDGEGETQYF | TGTGCCACCAGCAGAGATGGTGAAGGAGAGACCCAGTACTTC
NA | TRBJ1-1 | TRBV20-1 | NA | CSATGGGEAFF | TGCAGTGCGACAGGCGGAGGTGAAGCTTTCTTT
NA | TRBJ2-1 | TRBV6-6 | NA | CASSLGPPRSSYNEQFF | TGTGCCAGCAGTCTCGGACCTCCTCGAAGCTCCTACAATGAGCAGTTCTTC
NA | TRBJ1-1 | TRBV4-3 | NA | CASSQDRGNTEAFF | TGCGCCAGCAGCCAAGATCGGGGGAACACTGAAGCTTTCTTT
few | TRBJ2-1 | TRBV4-2 | TRBD2 | CASSQEASGGSSYNEQFF | TGTGCCAGCAGCCAAGAGGCTAGCGGGGGGAGCTCCTACAATGAGCAGTTCTTC
NA | TRBJ1-2 | TRBV11-2 | NA | CASSLGRDWSGYTF | TGTGCCAGCAGCTTAGGCCGGGACTGGAGTGGCTACACCTTC
NA | TRBJ2-7 | TRBV29-1 | NA | CSVEDSSYEQYF | TGCAGCGTGGAAGACAGTTCCTACGAGCAGTACTTC
NA | TRBJ2-6 | TRBV9 | TRBD1 | CASSVGQGAGRANVLTF | TGTGCCAGCAGCGTAGGTCAGGGGGCCGGAAGGGCCAACGTCCTGACTTTC
NA | TRBJ2-3 | TRBV6-1 | NA | CASSGRRGLSPDTQYF | TGTGCCAGCAGTGGAAGGCGGGGGCTTTCCCCGGATACGCAGTATTTT
few | TRBJ1-5 | TRBV2 | NA | CASAFRVLNQPQHF | TGTGCCAGCGCGTTTCGGGTTCTCAATCAGCCCCAGCATTTT
once | TRBJ2-5 | TRBV7-2 | NA | CASSRPGSQETQYF | TGTGCCAGCAGCCGCCCGGGGTCCCAAGAGACCCAGTACTTC
NA | TRBJ1-6 | TRBV7-2 | NA | CASSPELTGTNSPLHF | TGTGCCAGCAGCCCCGAACTCACAGGAACTAATTCACCCCTCCACTTT
once | TRBJ1-2 | TRBV19 | NA | CASSAGGYTF | TGTGCCAGTAGTGCAGGAGGCTACACCTTC
NA | TRBJ2-2 | TRBV27 | NA | CASSLYPAAGELFF | TGTGCCAGCAGTTTATACCCAGCCGCCGGGGAGCTGTTTTTT
few | TRBJ1-4 | TRBV15 | NA | CATSRDSLALGEKLFF | TGTGCCACCAGCAGAGATTCCTTAGCTCTCGGTGAAAAACTGTTTTTT
NA | TRBJ1-1 | TRBV19 | NA | CASKEQGSNTEAFF | TGTGCCAGTAAAGAACAGGGCTCCAACACTGAAGCTTTCTTT
NA | TRBJ1-2 | TRBV7-9 | NA | CASSFGGGEYGYTF | TGTGCCAGCAGCTTCGGGGGAGGGGAGTATGGCTACACCTTC
NA | TRBJ1-5 | TRBV6-6 | TRBD1 | CASSKRQGGDQPQHF | TGTGCCAGCAGTAAGCGACAGGGAGGGGACCAGCCCCAGCATTTT
NA | TRBJ2-1 | TRBV10-3 | TRBD2 | CAISESTFLLAGGKNEQFF | TGTGCCATCAGTGAGTCGACTTTCCTCTTAGCGGGGGGTAAAAATGAGCAGTTCTTC
NA | TRBJ2-5 | TRBV3-1/TRBV3-2 | NA | CASSQDAQLRETQYF | TGTGCCAGCAGCCAAGATGCACAGTTGAGAGAGACCCAGTACTTC
NA | TRBJ1-4 | TRBV11-2 | NA | CASRLGSTNEKLFF | TGTGCCAGCAGATTGGGATCAACTAATGAAAAACTGTTTTTT
few | TRBJ1-1 | TRBV10-3 | NA | CAISASGGGNTEAFF | TGTGCCATCAGTGCCTCAGGAGGGGGGAACACTGAAGCTTTCTTT
once | TRBJ1-1 | TRBV7-8 | NA | CASSLTWQPNTEAFF | TGTGCCAGCAGCTTGACCTGGCAGCCGAACACTGAAGCTTTCTTT
NA | TRBJ2-3 | TRBV4-2 | NA | CASSQGLSQRYTDTQYF | TGTGCCAGCAGCCAGGGGTTAAGTCAGCGGTACACAGATACGCAGTATTTT
once | TRBJ1-4 | TRBV6-5 | NA | CASSLTATNEKLFF | TGTGCCAGCAGTTTGACTGCAACTAATGAAAAACTGTTTTTT
NA | TRBJ2-7 | TRBV7-8 | NA | CASSATGLSYEQYF | TGTGCCAGCAGCGCCACAGGACTTTCCTACGAGCAGTACTTC
NA | TRBJ2-7 | TRBV12-3/TRBV12-4 | TRBD1 | CASTQGAGEQYF | TGTGCCAGCACACAGGGGGCGGGCGAGCAGTACTTC
NA | TRBJ2-1 | TRBV3-1/TRBV3-2 | TRBD2 | CASSVRGSGGTSSYNEQFF | TGTGCCAGCAGCGTTAGAGGTAGCGGGGGGACCAGCTCCTACAATGAGCAGTTCTTC
once | TRBJ2-1 | TRBV5-1 | NA | CASSPGTPEQFF | TGCGCCAGCAGCCCCGGGACACCCGAGCAGTTCTTC
NA | TRBJ2-7 | TRBV7-8 | TRBD1 | CASSFHSGQGLYEQYF | TGTGCCAGCAGCTTCCACTCCGGACAGGGTCTATACGAGCAGTACTTC
NA | TRBJ1-1 | TRBV6-2/TRBV6-3 | TRBD1 | CASSYTPGQGAPLKEAFF | TGTGCCAGCAGTTACACACCGGGACAGGGGGCGCCCTTAAAGGAAGCTTTCTTT
NA | TRBJ2-7 | TRBV24-1 | NA | CATSDLAPAEQYF | TGTGCCACCAGTGACCTTGCACCAGCCGAGCAGTACTTC